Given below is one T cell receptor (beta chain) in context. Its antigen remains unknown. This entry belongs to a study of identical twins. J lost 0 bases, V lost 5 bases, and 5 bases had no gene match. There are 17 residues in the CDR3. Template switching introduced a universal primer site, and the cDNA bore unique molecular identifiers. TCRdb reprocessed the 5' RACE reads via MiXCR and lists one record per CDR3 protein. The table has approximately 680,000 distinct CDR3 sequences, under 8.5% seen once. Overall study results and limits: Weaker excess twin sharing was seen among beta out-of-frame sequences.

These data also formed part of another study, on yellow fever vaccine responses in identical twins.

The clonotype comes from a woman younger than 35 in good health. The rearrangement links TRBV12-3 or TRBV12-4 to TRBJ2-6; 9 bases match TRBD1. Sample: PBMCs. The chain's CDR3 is CASSPGQGSSGANVLTF. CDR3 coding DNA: TGTGCCAGCAGTCCGGGACAGGGAAGCTCTGGGGCCAACGTCCTGACTTTC.